This T cell receptor beta chain was retrieved from a study of shared clonotypes between healthy human individuals. The V end lost 2 bases, the J end lost 6 bases, and 15 bases lay between the germline ends. CDR3 length: 15 residues. Looked up from germline, CDR1 is SGHVS and CDR2 is FQNEAQ. Produced via immunoSEQ multiplex PCR; TCRdb's table is partial and in-frame only. This sample yields about 110,000 clones, of which 55% to 70% are seen a single time; more than 20% belongs to the top ten. The V call is TRBV7-8, the J call TRBJ2-3; the D gene could be TRBD1 or TRBD2 (5 bases each). Sequencing was performed on memory CD8+ T cells sorted from blood. The subset was: CD45RO+ cells pooled with CCR7-negative TemRA cells. The receptor's source is a woman aged 25 to 39 in good health. The CDR3 spells CASSLYGGSFDTQYF. In nucleotides, the CDR3 is TGTGCCAGCAGCTTATATGGGGGTTCCTTTGATACGCAGTATTTT.